The next 32 T cell receptor beta chains were all read from a single sample in a study of CD8 T cells in Susac syndrome. Random hexamers were used to reverse transcribe roughly 0.5 to 1 ug of RNA. TCRdb reanalysed the immunoSEQ multiplex PCR reads using MiXCR and keeps one entry per CDR3 protein. This table has 80,000 to 90,000 distinct CDR3 sequences, 90% to 95% appearing once. The sample comprised CD8+ T cells from PBMCs. The source of these receptors is a human donor in good health.

The gene calls are TRBV7-9 and TRBJ1-1, with a weak D call TRBD1 (5 bases). V lost 6 bases to trimming and J lost 4 bases, with 6 bases between them. Germline CDR1 is SEHNR and CDR2 is FQNEAQ (reference sequence). This CDR3 contains 11 residues. CDR3 region: CASRRGTEAFF. The CDR3 region has the DNA TGTGCCAGCAGAAGGGGCACTGAAGCTTTCTTT.

The gene calls are TRBV29-1 and TRBJ2-2; no definite D call. The V and J ends lost 2 bases and 5 bases respectively, with 6 bases between them. The germline V gene encodes CDR1 SQVTM and CDR2 ANQGSEA. The CDR3 runs to 12 residues. CDR3: CSVEIGTGELFF. The CDR3, as DNA: TGCAGCGTTGAAATTGGGACCGGGGAGCTGTTTTTT.

A single count supports this clonotype. The gene calls are TRBV5-1 and TRBJ2-1, with 11 bases fitting TRBD2. The J segment lost 9 bases and the V segment lost 2 bases, leaving 13 bases of the junction unmatched. The length of the CDR3 is 17 residues. Looked up from germline, CDR1 is SGHRS and CDR2 is YFSETQ. In nucleotides, the CDR3 is TGCGCCAGCAGCTTCCACGGGGCTAGCGGGGGGTATGGTGAGCAGTTCTTC. This codes for CASSFHGASGGYGEQFF. The whole variable domain, filled in from reference TRBV5-1 and TRBJ2-1, reads KAGVTQTPRYLIKTRGQQVTLSCSPISGHRSVSWYQQTPGQGLQFLFEYFSETQRNKGNFPGRFSGRQFSNSRSEMNVSTLELGDSALYLCASSFHGASGGYGEQFFGPGTRLTVL.

The chain couples TRBV4-1 to TRBJ2-1; 8 bases map to TRBD2. This CDR3 comprises 16 residues. The V gene's germline CDR1 is MGHRA and CDR2 YSYEKL. Trimming took 0 bases from V and 2 from J; bases not matched to a gene: 3. Written as DNA, the CDR3 is TGCGCCAGCAGCCAAGAAAACGGGGGGGCCTACAATGAGCAGTTCTTC. Protein: CASSQENGGAYNEQFF.

V is TRBV6-6 and J is TRBJ1-1; the D gene is possibly TRBD1 (5 bases). Germline V gene sequence: CDR1 MNHNY, CDR2 SVGAGI (reference sequence). The ends were cut back, 2 bases at V and 7 bases at J, with 11 bases in the middle. The CDR3 runs 13 residues. CDR3: CASSYGAESEAFF. The CDR3 nucleotides read TGTGCCAGCAGTTACGGGGCCGAAAGTGAAGCTTTCTTT.

V and J are TRBV7-9 and TRBJ1-5; D remains ambiguous. In germline, CDR1 is SEHNR, CDR2 FQNEAQ (reference sequence). This CDR3 is built from 13 residues. Trimming took 1 base from V and 4 from J, leaving 5 bases between them. The CDR3 DNA sequence: TGTGCCAGCAGCTTAGATGGTAATCAGCCCCAGCATTTT. This sequence encodes CASSLDGNQPQHF.

This chain connects TRBV6-6 to TRBJ2-1; TRBD2 matches 8 bases. J was trimmed by 10 bases and V by 2 bases; bases with no gene match: 7. CDR3 length: 14 amino acids. The V gene's germline CDR1 is MNHNY and CDR2 SVGAGI (reference sequence). This CDR3 reads CASSYGAGGYEQFF. The CDR3 DNA reads as TGTGCCAGCAGTTACGGTGCGGGGGGTTACGAGCAGTTCTTC.

The gene calls are TRBV7-8 and TRBJ2-5; 13 bases fit TRBD2. The length of the CDR3 is 17 residues. Looked up from germline, CDR1 is SGHVS and CDR2 is FQNEAQ. The J segment lost 5 bases and the V segment lost 5 bases, leaving 11 bases of the junction unmatched. CDR3 coding DNA: TGTGCCAGCAGCACAGGACTAGCGGGGGTCCCGAGGGAGACCCAGTACTTC. Encoded protein: CASSTGLAGVPRETQYF.

The gene calls are TRBV7-9 and TRBJ2-7; D unresolved. Germline V CDR1 and CDR2: SEHNR, FQNEAQ (reference sequence). The CDR3 spans 13 residues. The V gene lost 5 bases and the J gene lost 1 base, with 9 bases spanning the gap. The CDR3, as DNA: TGTGCCAGCAGCCTCACAACTTCCTACGAGCAGTACTTC. Encoded protein: CASSLTTSYEQYF.

This chain uses TRBV5-1 with TRBJ2-5, with 9 bases identical to TRBD1. V shed 3 bases and J 4 bases; nucleotides not matched to a gene: 7. The CDR3 runs to 15 residues. CDR1 SGHRS and CDR2 YFSETQ come from the germline V gene. DNA of the CDR3: TGCGCCAGCAGCTCCCGGGACAGGGTTCCAGAGACCCAGTACTTC. This sequence encodes CASSSRDRVPETQYF.

The rearrangement uses TRBV3-1 and TRBJ2-7; D gene ambiguous. This CDR3 region has 13 residues. Germline V gene sequence: CDR1 LGHDT, CDR2 YNNKEL (reference sequence). V shed 0 bases and J shed 3 bases, with 6 bases lying between them. CDR3 in DNA: TGTGCCAGCAGCCAAGATAGGAACTACGAGCAGTACTTC. This translates into CASSQDRNYEQYF.

V is TRBV4-2 and J is TRBJ2-3; TRBD2 matches at 8 bases. CDR1 is LGHNA and CDR2 is YNFKEQ in the germline V gene. V trimming: 1 base; J trimming: 5 bases; junction bases outside the gene matches: 11. The CDR3 runs 17 residues. CDR3 in DNA: TGTGCCAGCAGCCAAGCATTAACGGGGGGGCCGGAAGATACGCAGTATTTT. Protein: CASSQALTGGPEDTQYF.

The chain combines TRBV19 with TRBJ1-1; D remains unclear. The length of the CDR3 is 14 residues. The germline V gene encodes CDR1 LNHDA and CDR2 SQIVND (reference sequence). V lost 2 bases, J lost 7 bases, and 14 bases lay in between. The CDR3 nucleotides read TGTGCCAGTAGTATAATGGTCGGTGTTATTGAAGCTTTCTTT. Its translation is CASSIMVGVIEAFF.

The table lists this clonotype with a count of one. The gene calls are TRBV2 and TRBJ1-2; 7 nucleotides agree with TRBD1. CDR3 length: 14 amino acids. Per the germline V gene, CDR1 is SNHLY and CDR2 is FYNNEI. V was pared by 8 bases and J by 2 bases, with 8 bases of the junction left unmatched. CDR3: CASRTGAINYGYTF. In DNA, the CDR3 is TGTGCCAGCCGCACAGGGGCCATAAACTATGGCTACACCTTC.

The chain couples TRBV10-3 to TRBJ1-1; 8 positions agree with TRBD1. V lost 4 bases to trimming and J lost 0 bases; unmatched junction nucleotides: 4. This CDR3 comprises 15 residues. Germline V CDR1 and CDR2: ENHRY, SYGVKD. The DNA of the CDR3 is TGTGCCATCAGTGCCGACAGGGGCATGAACACTGAAGCTTTCTTT. Its protein is CAISADRGMNTEAFF.

The V and J genes are TRBV24-1 and TRBJ2-1; 7 bases are a match to TRBD2. Trimming cost V 3 bases and J 8 bases; bases outside gene matches: 6. In germline, CDR1 is KGHDR, CDR2 SFDVKD. The CDR3 is made up of 14 amino acids. CDR3 amino acids: CATSDPGEGHEQFF. The CDR3 bases are TGTGCCACCAGTGATCCGGGGGAGGGTCATGAGCAGTTCTTC.

This sequence joins TRBV6-1 and TRBJ1-2, with a weak D call TRBD1 (5 bases). The CDR3 totals 15 residues. V dropped 0 bases and J dropped 0 bases, with 8 bases sitting between them. CDR1 MNHNS and CDR2 SASEGT come from the germline V gene. Here the CDR3 DNA reads TGTGCCAGCAGTGAAGCAAGGGGAGCTAACTATGGCTACACCTTC. Amino acids: CASSEARGANYGYTF.

V is TRBV7-8 and J is TRBJ2-7; the D gene could be TRBD1 or TRBD2 (6 bases each). Germline lookup yields CDR1 SGHVS and CDR2 FQNEAQ. With 5 bases removed from V and 3 bases from J, the gap between germline ends came to 14 bases. The CDR3 runs to 14 residues. CDR3 region: CASSTSRGVYEQYF. The DNA of the CDR3 is TGTGCCAGCAGCACCTCGAGGGGGGTCTACGAGCAGTACTTC.

The chain links TRBV29-1 to TRBJ1-1; no firm D call. Germline CDR1 and CDR2: SQVTM and ANQGSEA. V was clipped by 0 bases and J by 2 bases, with 4 bases between them. The CDR3 has 12 amino acids. The CDR3 loop is CSVEDFNTEAFF. As DNA, the CDR3 is TGCAGCGTTGAAGACTTTAACACTGAAGCTTTCTTT.

This chain links TRBV6-6 with TRBJ2-1, with 8 bases identical to TRBD1. The CDR3 loop spans 13 amino acids. J gave up 10 bases and V 2 bases, and 4 bases lay outside the gene matches. Germline-derived CDR1 and CDR2 are MNHNY and SVGAGI (reference sequence). The CDR3 is CASSYTGGWEQFF. In DNA, the CDR3 is TGTGCCAGCAGTTACACAGGGGGTTGGGAGCAGTTCTTC.

This rearrangement joins TRBV4-1 to TRBJ2-4, with D maybe TRBD1 (6 bases). Per germline, CDR1 MGHRA and CDR2 YSYEKL. V gave up 0 bases and J gave up 0 bases, with 9 bases separating them. The CDR3 totals 16 residues. Here the CDR3 reads CASSQETGGAKNIQYF. The CDR3 DNA sequence: TGCGCCAGCAGCCAAGAGACAGGAGGAGCCAAAAACATTCAGTACTTC.

The rearrangement uses TRBV18 and TRBJ1-4, with TRBD1 matching over 10 bases. This CDR3 is 13 amino acids long. Trimming removed 4 bases from V and 7 bases from J; junction bases left unmatched: 0. The germline CDR1 and CDR2 sequences are KGHSH and LQKENI. In nucleotides, the CDR3 is TGTGCCAGCTCACGGACAGGGGGTGAAAAACTGTTTTTT. It is translated as CASSRTGGEKLFF.

J is TRBJ2-7 and V is TRBV7-9; the D gene is possibly TRBD1 (5 bases). Germline CDR1 and CDR2: SEHNR and FQNEAQ (reference sequence). Trimming pared 5 bases from V and 5 bases from J, leaving 16 bases between. CDR3 size: 14 residues. This CDR3 is CASSPDSLSHEQYF. The CDR3 coding sequence is TGTGCCAGCAGCCCCGACAGCCTTTCCCACGAGCAGTACTTC.

This chain joins TRBV5-1 and TRBJ2-1; TRBD2 agrees at 11 bases. The CDR3 loop spans 18 amino acids. CDR1 is SGHRS, CDR2 YFSETQ, per germline. V shed 0 bases, J shed 4 bases, and the junction held 9 bases outside the gene matches. The CDR3 DNA is TGCGCCAGCAGCTTGGAACGGGGGACTAGCGGTCCTTACAATGAGCAGTTCTTC. As protein: CASSLERGTSGPYNEQFF.

This clonotype was counted a single time. The chain is built from TRBV24-1 and TRBJ2-2; a weak D match, TRBD1 (5 bases). The germline V gene has CDR1 KGHDR and CDR2 SFDVKD. The CDR3 is made up of 13 amino acids. V was clipped by 9 bases and J by 2 bases, with 9 bases between them. CDR3 protein: CATGDRNTGELFF. The CDR3 DNA reads as TGTGCCACCGGCGACAGAAACACCGGGGAGCTGTTTTTT.

The J gene is TRBJ2-1, the V gene TRBV11-2; possible D gene TRBD2, 5 bases. Germline V gene data show CDR1 as SGHAT and CDR2 as FQNNGV. V was clipped by 0 bases and J by 0 bases, with 15 bases between them. CDR3 length equals 18 residues. The CDR3 DNA is TGTGCCAGCAGCTTAGACCTACTAGTACTGAGCTCCTACAATGAGCAGTTCTTC. Protein sequence: CASSLDLLVLSSYNEQFF.

CDR3 nucleotide sequence: TGTGCCAGCAGCCAAGAGGGCAGGAGATCCACTGAAGCTTTCTTT. This codes for CASSQEGRRSTEAFF. The chain couples TRBV3-1 to TRBJ1-1; D gene uncertain. CDR1 and CDR2 (germline): LGHDT, YNNKEL (reference sequence). The CDR3 has 15 amino acids. Trimming took off 0 bases at V and 4 bases at J, with 12 bases between the two ends.

In its sample, this clonotype was seen once. The V and J genes are TRBV20-1 and TRBJ2-1, with TRBD2 matching over 7 bases. This CDR3 is 15 amino acids long. V lost 6 bases and J lost 0; bases outside the gene matches: 8. Looked up from germline, CDR1 is DFQATT and CDR2 is SNEGSKA (reference sequence). CDR3 nucleotide sequence: TGCAGTGCGCCGGGGGGAAAGGTCTCCTACAATGAGCAGTTCTTC. Its translation is CSAPGGKVSYNEQFF.

The chain has TRBV20-1 and TRBJ1-5, with 7 positions matching TRBD1. The V gene's germline CDR1 is DFQATT and CDR2 SNEGSKA (reference sequence). V was clipped by 3 bases and J by 4 bases; unmatched bases: 9. The CDR3 consists of 15 residues. CDR3 nucleotides: TGCAGTGCTAGGGACAGGCGAGCTTGGAATCAGCCCCAGCATTTT. Translation: CSARDRRAWNQPQHF.

This clonotype was seen once. The chain uses TRBV6-1 and TRBJ2-1; 9 bases agree with TRBD1. Germline-derived CDR1 and CDR2 are MNHNS and SASEGT. There are 15 residues in the CDR3. Germline trimming cut 3 bases from V and 6 bases from J; bases unmatched to any gene: 6. In DNA, the CDR3 is TGTGCCAGCAGTGACCGGGACAGGGCCTTCAATGAGCAGTTCTTC. Translation gives CASSDRDRAFNEQFF.

The chain couples TRBV2 to TRBJ2-3, with unresolved D. From germline, CDR1 is SNHLY and CDR2 FYNNEI. Trimming removed 6 bases at V and 6 bases at J, with 7 bases between. CDR3 length equals 11 residues. This chain's CDR3 is CASRGLDTQYF. DNA for the CDR3: TGTGCCAGCAGGGGGTTGGATACGCAGTATTTT.

The chain carries TRBV6-5 and TRBJ2-2, with D possibly being TRBD1 (6 bases). The CDR3 is made up of 19 amino acids. Trimming took off 4 bases at V and 3 bases at J, with 24 bases between the two ends. Germline CDR1 and CDR2: MNHEY and SVGAGI. CDR3 sequence reads: CASSSPGTSKAVDTGELFF. The CDR3 nucleotides are TGTGCCAGCAGTTCTCCCGGGACATCCAAGGCGGTTGACACCGGGGAGCTGTTTTTT.